The 12 T cell receptor beta chains listed next were all sequenced from one sample in a study of cytomegalovirus exposure and HLA in healthy donors. The study ran its PCR with 60 Vbeta and 13 Jbeta primers. Assay used: immunoSEQ multiplex PCR; TCRdb lists only in-frame clones, some missing. In the table there are more than 60,000 clones, 70% to 85% of which are singletons. Sequences were obtained from PBMCs. These receptors came from a man between 35 and 55 years old in good health and CMV-seropositive.

The CDR3 DNA reads as TGTGCCAGCAGCTTAGTACAAGAGACCCAGTACTTC. As protein: CASSLVQETQYF. The V gene is TRBV7-9, the J gene TRBJ2-5; D unclear. V lost 1 base and J 2 bases, leaving 2 bases between the germline ends. Germline V lookup: CDR1 SEHNR, CDR2 FQNEAQ (reference sequence). There are 12 residues in the CDR3.

This clone was seen only once. The chain has TRBV7-2 and TRBJ1-2; maybe TRBD1 (5 bases). The germline V and J ends were trimmed by 5 bases and 4 bases, with 14 bases remaining between them. The CDR3 loop spans 14 amino acids. CDR1 is SGHTA, CDR2 FQGNSA, per germline. CDR3 in amino acids: CASSPTQTAYGYTF. The CDR3 DNA is TGTGCCAGCAGCCCCACCCAGACAGCCTATGGCTACACCTTC.

This rearrangement joins TRBV6-1 to TRBJ1-2, with 9 nucleotides matching TRBD1. This CDR3 contains 16 residues. V gave up 0 bases and J gave up 5 bases; unmatched junction bases: 7. Germline CDR1 and CDR2: MNHNS and SASEGT. The CDR3 DNA sequence: TGTGCCAGCAGTGAAGCGCATTGGGGACAGGGTTATGGCTACACCTTC. Translating gives CASSEAHWGQGYGYTF.

This sequence joins TRBV5-5 and TRBJ1-3, with TRBD1 as a possible D gene (5 bases). From germline, CDR1 is SGHKS and CDR2 YYEKEE (reference sequence). The CDR3 spans 15 residues. The germline V and J ends were trimmed by 5 bases and 2 bases, with 14 bases remaining between them. CDR3 DNA sequence: TGTGCCAGCAGTCGCGACGGGGGTCCTGGAAACACCATATATTTT. Protein sequence: CASSRDGGPGNTIYF.

The chain joins TRBV19 to TRBJ1-5; D ambiguous. With 3 bases removed from V and 3 bases from J, the gap between germline ends came to 12 bases. Germline V CDR1 and CDR2: LNHDA, SQIVND (reference sequence). The CDR3 covers 15 residues. CDR3: CASSISLSYNQPQHF. The CDR3 DNA reads as TGTGCCAGTAGTATCTCGCTGTCCTACAATCAGCCCCAGCATTTT.

The J gene is TRBJ2-5, the V gene TRBV30; D is perhaps TRBD2 (6 bases). Germline CDR1 GTSNPN, CDR2 SVGIG (reference sequence). The V end lost 7 bases, the J end lost 1 base, and 13 bases lay between the germline ends. CDR3 length: 13 residues. This CDR3 reads CASTGDTQETQYF. The CDR3 DNA follows: TGTGCCTCAACGGGAGACACCCAAGAGACCCAGTACTTC.

This clone was seen a single time. This CDR3 is also generated by other DNA sequences in the sample. The CDR3 DNA reads TGCGCTTCGGGGGGCTTGGACTCACCCCTCCACTTT. Translated: CASGGLDSPLHF. This chain joins TRBV29-1 and TRBJ1-6, with D possibly being TRBD1 (6 bases). This CDR3 has 12 amino acids. Germline values: CDR1 SQVTM, CDR2 ANQGSEA.

The chain has TRBV7-8 and TRBJ2-7; no firm D call. Germline CDR1 and CDR2: SGHVS and FQNEAQ. CDR3 length equals 13 residues. V lost 0 bases to trimming and J lost 4 bases, with 7 bases between them. The CDR3 reads CASSLARGYEQYF. The CDR3 DNA sequence: TGTGCCAGCAGCTTAGCGCGAGGATACGAGCAGTACTTC.

This clone was recorded only once. The rearrangement joins TRBV10-3 to TRBJ2-5; 8 bases are a match to TRBD2. V lost 3 bases, J lost 0 bases, and 3 bases stayed unmatched. The CDR3 contains 15 residues. Germline CDR1 ENHRY, CDR2 SYGVKD. The chain's CDR3 is CAISERRGDQETQYF. The CDR3 DNA is TGTGCCATCAGTGAAAGGCGGGGGGACCAAGAGACCCAGTACTTC.

V gene TRBV6-6 combines with J gene TRBJ2-3, with 7 nucleotides matching TRBD2. With 2 bases clipped from V and 6 bases from J, the junction kept 5 bases outside the gene matches. This CDR3 has 14 residues. In germline, CDR1 is MNHNY, CDR2 SVGAGI (reference sequence). In DNA, the CDR3 is TGTGCCAGCAGTTACGGGCTAGCGGAGGATACGCAGTATTTT. Amino acid sequence: CASSYGLAEDTQYF.

CDR3 DNA: TGCGCCAGCAGCCAAGATCCCCCTAGCGGGGTCACAGATACGCAGTATTTT. It encodes CASSQDPPSGVTDTQYF. The chain joins TRBV4-1 to TRBJ2-3, with 9 bases lining up with TRBD2. CDR3 length equals 17 residues. Unmatched junction bases numbered 6, after V lost 0 bases and J lost 2 bases. Germline values: CDR1 MGHRA, CDR2 YSYEKL.

The chain combines TRBV7-6 with TRBJ2-2; 8 nucleotides agree with TRBD2. The V and J ends lost 7 bases and 4 bases, in that order; junction bases with no gene match: 8. CDR1 and CDR2 from the germline V gene are SGHVS and FNYEAQ. The CDR3 length is 15 residues. CDR3 DNA sequence: TGTGCCAGCAACCCCGGGAGGGGGGGCACCGGGGAGCTGTTTTTT. Translating it yields CASNPGRGGTGELFF.